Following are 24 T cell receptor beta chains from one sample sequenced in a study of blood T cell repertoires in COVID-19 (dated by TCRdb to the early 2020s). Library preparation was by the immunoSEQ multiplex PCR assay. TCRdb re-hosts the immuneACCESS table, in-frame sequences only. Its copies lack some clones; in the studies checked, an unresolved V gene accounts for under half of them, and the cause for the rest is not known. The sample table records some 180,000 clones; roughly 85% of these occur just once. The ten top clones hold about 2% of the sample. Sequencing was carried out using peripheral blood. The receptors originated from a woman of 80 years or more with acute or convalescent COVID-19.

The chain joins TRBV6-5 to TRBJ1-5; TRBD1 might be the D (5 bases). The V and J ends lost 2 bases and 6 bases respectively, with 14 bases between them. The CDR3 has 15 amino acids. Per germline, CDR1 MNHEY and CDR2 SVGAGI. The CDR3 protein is CASSYGPPGPQPQHF. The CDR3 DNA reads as TGTGCCAGCAGTTACGGTCCGCCAGGGCCTCAGCCCCAGCATTTT.

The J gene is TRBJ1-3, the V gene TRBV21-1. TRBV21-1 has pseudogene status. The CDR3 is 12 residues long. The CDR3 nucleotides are TGTGCCAGCAGCACTGGAGAGGGCACCATATATTTT. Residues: CASSTGEGTIYF.

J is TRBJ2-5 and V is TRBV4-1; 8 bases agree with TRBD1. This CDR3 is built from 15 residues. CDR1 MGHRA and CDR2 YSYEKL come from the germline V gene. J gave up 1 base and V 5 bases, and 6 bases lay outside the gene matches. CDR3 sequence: CASSTRRGPQETQYF. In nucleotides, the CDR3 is TGCGCCAGCAGCACCCGCAGGGGGCCCCAAGAGACCCAGTACTTC.

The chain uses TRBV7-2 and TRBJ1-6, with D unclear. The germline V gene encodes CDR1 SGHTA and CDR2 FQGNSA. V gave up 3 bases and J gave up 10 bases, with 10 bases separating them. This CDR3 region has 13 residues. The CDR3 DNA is TGTGCCAGCAGCTTGGGCAGTGGGTCACCCCTCCACTTT. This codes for CASSLGSGSPLHF.

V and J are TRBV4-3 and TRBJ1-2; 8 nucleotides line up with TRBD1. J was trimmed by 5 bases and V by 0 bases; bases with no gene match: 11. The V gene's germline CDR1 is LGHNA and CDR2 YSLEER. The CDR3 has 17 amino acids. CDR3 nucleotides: TGCGCCAGCAGCCAAGATATCGCAGGGGGCTTAAGTTATGGCTACACCTTC. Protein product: CASSQDIAGGLSYGYTF.

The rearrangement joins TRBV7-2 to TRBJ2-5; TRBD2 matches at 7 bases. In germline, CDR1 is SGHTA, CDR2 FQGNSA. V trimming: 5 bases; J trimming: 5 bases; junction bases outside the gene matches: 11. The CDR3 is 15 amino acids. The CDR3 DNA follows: TGTGCCAGCAGCCTGGGAGGGTACGTTCGGGAGACCCAGTACTTC. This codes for CASSLGGYVRETQYF.

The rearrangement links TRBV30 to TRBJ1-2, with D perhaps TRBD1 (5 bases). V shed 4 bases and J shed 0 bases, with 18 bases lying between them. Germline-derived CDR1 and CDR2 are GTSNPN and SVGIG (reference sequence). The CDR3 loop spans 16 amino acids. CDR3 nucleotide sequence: TGTGCCTGGACTCGACAGACAACTCTCACTAACTATGGCTACACCTTC. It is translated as CAWTRQTTLTNYGYTF. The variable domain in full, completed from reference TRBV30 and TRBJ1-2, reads SQTIHQWPATLVQPVGSPLSLECTVEGTSNPNLYWYRQAAGRGLQLLFYSVGIGQISSEVPQNLSASRPQDRQFILSSKKLLLSDSGFYLCAWTRQTTLTNYGYTFGSGTRLTVV.

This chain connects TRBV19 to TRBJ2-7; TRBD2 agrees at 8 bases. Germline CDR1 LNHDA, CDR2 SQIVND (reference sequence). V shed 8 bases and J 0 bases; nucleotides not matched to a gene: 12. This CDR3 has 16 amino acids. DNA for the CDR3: TGTGCCAGTTCCAATACCCGTGGGACTAGCTCCTACGAGCAGTACTTC. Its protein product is CASSNTRGTSSYEQYF. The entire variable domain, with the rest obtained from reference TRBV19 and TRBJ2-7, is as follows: DGGITQSPKYLFRKEGQNVTLSCEQNLNHDAMYWYRQDPGQGLRLIYYSQIVNDFQKGDIAEGYSVSREKKESFPLTVTSAQKNPTAFYLCASSNTRGTSSYEQYFGPGTRLTVT.

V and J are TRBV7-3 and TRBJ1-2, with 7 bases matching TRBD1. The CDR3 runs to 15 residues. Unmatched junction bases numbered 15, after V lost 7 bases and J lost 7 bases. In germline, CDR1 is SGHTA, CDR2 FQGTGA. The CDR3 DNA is TGTGCCAGCACCCAAGTGACTAGGGGGCTCGGTGGCTACACCTTC. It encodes CASTQVTRGLGGYTF.

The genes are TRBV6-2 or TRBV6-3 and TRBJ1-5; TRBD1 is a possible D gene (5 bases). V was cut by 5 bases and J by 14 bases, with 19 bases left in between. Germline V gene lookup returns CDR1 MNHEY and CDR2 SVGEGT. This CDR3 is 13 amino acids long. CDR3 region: CASSSWIREQKHF. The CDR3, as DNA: TGTGCCAGCAGTAGCTGGATCAGGGAACAAAAGCATTTT.

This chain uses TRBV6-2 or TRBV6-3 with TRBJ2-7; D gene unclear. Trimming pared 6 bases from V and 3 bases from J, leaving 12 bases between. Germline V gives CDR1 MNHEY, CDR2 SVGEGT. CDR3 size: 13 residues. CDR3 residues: CASSPWAGYEQYF. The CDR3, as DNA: TGTGCCAGCAGCCCCTGGGCTGGCTACGAGCAGTACTTC.

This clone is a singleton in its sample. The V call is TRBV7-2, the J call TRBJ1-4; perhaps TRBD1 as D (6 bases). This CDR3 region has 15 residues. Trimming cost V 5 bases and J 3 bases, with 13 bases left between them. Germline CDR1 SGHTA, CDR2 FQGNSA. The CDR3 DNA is TGTGCCAGCAGCCCCAGGGGATTCGCTAATGAAAAACTGTTTTTT. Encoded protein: CASSPRGFANEKLFF. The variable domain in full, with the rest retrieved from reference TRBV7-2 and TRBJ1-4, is GAGVSQSPSNKVTEKGKDVELRCDPISGHTALYWYRQSLGQGLEFLIYFQGNSAPDKSGLPSDRFSAERTGGSVSTLTIQRTQQEDSAVYLCASSPRGFANEKLFFGSGTQLSVL.

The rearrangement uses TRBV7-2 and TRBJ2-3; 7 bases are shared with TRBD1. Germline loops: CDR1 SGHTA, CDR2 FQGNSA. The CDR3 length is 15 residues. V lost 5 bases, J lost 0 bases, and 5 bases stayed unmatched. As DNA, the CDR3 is TGTGCCAGCAGCCAGGGGGTGTTAAGCACAGATACGCAGTATTTT. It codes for CASSQGVLSTDTQYF. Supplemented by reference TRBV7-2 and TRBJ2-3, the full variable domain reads GAGVSQSPSNKVTEKGKDVELRCDPISGHTALYWYRQSLGQGLEFLIYFQGNSAPDKSGLPSDRFSAERTGGSVSTLTIQRTQQEDSAVYLCASSQGVLSTDTQYFGPGTRLTVL.

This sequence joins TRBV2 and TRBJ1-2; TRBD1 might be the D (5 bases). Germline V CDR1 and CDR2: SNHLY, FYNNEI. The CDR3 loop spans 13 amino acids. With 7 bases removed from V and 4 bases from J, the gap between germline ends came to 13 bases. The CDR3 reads CASTSGIGYGYTF. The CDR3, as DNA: TGTGCCAGCACCTCAGGGATCGGCTATGGCTACACCTTC.

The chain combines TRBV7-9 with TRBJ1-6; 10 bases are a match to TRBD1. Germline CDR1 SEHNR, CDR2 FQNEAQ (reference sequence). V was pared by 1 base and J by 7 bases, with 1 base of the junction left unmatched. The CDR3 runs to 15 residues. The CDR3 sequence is CASSLEGQGNSPLHF. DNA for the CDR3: TGTGCCAGCAGCTTAGAGGGACAGGGGAATTCACCCCTCCACTTT.

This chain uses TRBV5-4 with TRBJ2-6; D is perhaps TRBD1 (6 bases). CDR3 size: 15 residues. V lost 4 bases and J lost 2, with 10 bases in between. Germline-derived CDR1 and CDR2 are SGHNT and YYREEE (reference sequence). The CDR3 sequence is CASSLGHPGANVLTF. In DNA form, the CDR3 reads TGTGCCAGCAGCCTGGGACACCCTGGGGCCAACGTCCTGACTTTC.

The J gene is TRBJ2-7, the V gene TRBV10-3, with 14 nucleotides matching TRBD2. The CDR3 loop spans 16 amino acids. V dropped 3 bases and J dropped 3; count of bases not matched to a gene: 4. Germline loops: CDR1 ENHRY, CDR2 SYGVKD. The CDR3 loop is CAISDPGLAGDYEQYF. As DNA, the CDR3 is TGTGCCATCAGTGACCCGGGACTAGCGGGAGACTACGAGCAGTACTTC.

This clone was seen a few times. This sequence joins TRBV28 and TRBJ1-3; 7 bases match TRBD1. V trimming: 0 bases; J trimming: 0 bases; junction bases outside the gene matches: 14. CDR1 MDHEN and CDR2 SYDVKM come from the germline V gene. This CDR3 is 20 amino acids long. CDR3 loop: CASSLWYQRQGNYSGNTIYF. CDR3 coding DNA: TGTGCCAGCAGTTTATGGTATCAGAGACAGGGTAATTACTCTGGAAACACCATATATTTT.

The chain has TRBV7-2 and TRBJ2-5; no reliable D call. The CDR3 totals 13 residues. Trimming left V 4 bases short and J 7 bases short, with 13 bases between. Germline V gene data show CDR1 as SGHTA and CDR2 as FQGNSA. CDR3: CASSSSPPGTQYF. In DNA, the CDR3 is TGTGCCAGCAGCTCCAGTCCTCCTGGGACCCAGTACTTC.

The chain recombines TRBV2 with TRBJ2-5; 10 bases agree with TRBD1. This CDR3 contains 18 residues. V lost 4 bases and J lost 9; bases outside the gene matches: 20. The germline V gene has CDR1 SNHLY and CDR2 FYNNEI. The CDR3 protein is CASSADRGRRGPSGAQYF. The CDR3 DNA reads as TGTGCCAGCAGTGCCGACAGGGGGCGAAGGGGGCCCTCTGGGGCCCAGTACTTC.

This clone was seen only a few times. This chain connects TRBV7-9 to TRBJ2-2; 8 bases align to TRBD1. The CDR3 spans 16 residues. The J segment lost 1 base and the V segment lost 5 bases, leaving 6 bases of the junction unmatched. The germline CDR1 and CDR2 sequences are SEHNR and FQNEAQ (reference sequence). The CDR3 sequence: CASSAPGTGNTGELFF. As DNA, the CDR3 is TGTGCCAGCAGCGCACCCGGGACAGGGAACACCGGGGAGCTGTTTTTT.

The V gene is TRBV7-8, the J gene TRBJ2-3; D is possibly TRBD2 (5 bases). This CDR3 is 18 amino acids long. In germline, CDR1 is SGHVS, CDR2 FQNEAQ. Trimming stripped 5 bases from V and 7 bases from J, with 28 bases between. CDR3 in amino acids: CASSAIAMSGILLYTQYF. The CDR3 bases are TGTGCCAGCAGCGCAATAGCCATGTCCGGGATTCTTTTGTATACGCAGTATTTT.

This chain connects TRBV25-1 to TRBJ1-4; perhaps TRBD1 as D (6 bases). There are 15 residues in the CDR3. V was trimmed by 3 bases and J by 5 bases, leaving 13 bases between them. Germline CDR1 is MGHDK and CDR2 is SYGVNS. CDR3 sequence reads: CASSDPGRGNEKLFF. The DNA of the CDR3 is TGTGCCAGCAGTGACCCCGGCAGGGGAAATGAAAAACTGTTTTTT. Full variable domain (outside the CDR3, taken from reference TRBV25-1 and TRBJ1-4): EADIYQTPRYLVIGTGKKITLECSQTMGHDKMYWYQQDPGMELHLIHYSYGVNSTEKGDLSSESTVSRIRTEHFPLTLESARPSHTSQYLCASSDPGRGNEKLFFGSGTQLSVL.

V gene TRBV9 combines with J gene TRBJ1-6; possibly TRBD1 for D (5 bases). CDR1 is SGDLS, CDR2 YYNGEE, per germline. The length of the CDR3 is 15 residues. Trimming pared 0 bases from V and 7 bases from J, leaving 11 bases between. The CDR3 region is CASSVEGVDNSPLHF. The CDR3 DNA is TGTGCCAGCAGCGTAGAAGGGGTGGACAATTCACCCCTCCACTTT.